A single sample gave rise to the 32 T cell receptor beta chains below, sequenced in a study of blood T cell repertoires in COVID-19. Clones were sequenced by immunoSEQ multiplex PCR, and TCRdb holds only the in-frame ones, with some missing. The sample shows around 110,000 clones, 80% of them seen only once. Sequenced: peripheral blood. The origin of the receptors is a man in his 60s with active or convalescent COVID-19.

The chain employs TRBV7-9 and TRBJ2-7, with 14 nucleotides matching TRBD2. With V trimmed by 5 bases and J by 7 bases, 16 bases remained unmatched. Germline V gene sequence: CDR1 SEHNR, CDR2 FQNEAQ (reference sequence). This CDR3 is 18 amino acids long. CDR3 sequence (DNA): TGTGCCAGCAGCCCTCGACTAGCGGGAGGGCCCGGACGCAGGGAGCAGTACTTC. It specifies CASSPRLAGGPGRREQYF.

V is TRBV5-1 and J is TRBJ2-1, with 11 bases fitting TRBD1. This CDR3 is 15 amino acids long. Germline values: CDR1 SGHRS, CDR2 YFSETQ. V was clipped by 4 bases and J by 4 bases; unmatched bases: 4. The CDR3: CASSPGTGGYNEQFF. DNA of the CDR3: TGCGCCAGCAGCCCCGGGACAGGGGGTTACAATGAGCAGTTCTTC.

The chain recombines TRBV29-1 with TRBJ2-3; no clear D. This CDR3 is built from 16 residues. Trimming pared 6 bases from V and 1 base from J, leaving 20 bases between. Germline lookup yields CDR1 SQVTM and CDR2 ANQGSEA. The CDR3 loop is CSVPPRVGLGTDTQYF. In DNA form, the CDR3 reads TGCAGCGTCCCGCCGAGAGTCGGTCTCGGCACAGATACGCAGTATTTT.

This chain links TRBV11-2 with TRBJ2-4, with D perhaps matching TRBD1 (5 bases). The CDR3 runs to 16 residues. Germline CDR1 and CDR2: SGHAT and FQNNGV. V lost 0 bases and J lost 6, with 15 bases in between. This chain's CDR3 is CASSLDQGFYRNIQYF. CDR3 in DNA: TGTGCCAGCAGCTTAGATCAGGGTTTTTATAGAAACATTCAGTACTTC.

This clone was seen only a few times. The V and J genes are TRBV27 and TRBJ1-2; 7 bases line up with TRBD1. This CDR3 region has 12 residues. Germline loops: CDR1 MNHEY, CDR2 SMNVEV (reference sequence). After removal of 3 bases from V and 8 bases from J, the junction contained 3 bases not matched to a gene. Written as DNA, the CDR3 is TGTGCCAGCAGTTTGACAGGGAGAGGCTACACCTTC. Its protein is CASSLTGRGYTF.

V gene TRBV7-3 combines with J gene TRBJ1-6, with 8 nucleotides matching TRBD1. Germline lookup yields CDR1 SGHTA and CDR2 FQGTGA. The CDR3 is 18 amino acids. V lost 5 bases and J lost 0; bases outside the gene matches: 9. CDR3 amino acids: CASSRTGQGSSYNSPLHF. The CDR3, as DNA: TGTGCCAGCAGCCGAACTGGACAGGGAAGCTCCTATAATTCACCCCTCCACTTT.

This clone occurred once. The chain couples TRBV4-3 to TRBJ1-1; the D gene is possibly TRBD1 (6 bases). V lost 0 bases to trimming and J lost 0 bases, with 20 bases between them. CDR1 and CDR2 (germline): LGHNA, YSLEER. This CDR3 region has 19 residues. Written as DNA, the CDR3 is TGCGCCAGCAGCCAAGAAATCCCTGCTACAGGGCGGATGAACACTGAAGCTTTCTTT. Translation: CASSQEIPATGRMNTEAFF.

V is TRBV6-2 or TRBV6-3 and J is TRBJ1-2; no reliable D call. Trimming cost V 2 bases and J 7 bases, with 14 bases left between them. The CDR3 extends over 14 amino acids. Germline CDR1 and CDR2: MNHEY and SVGEGT. The CDR3 sequence is CASSYLFRGGGYTF. CDR3 nucleotide sequence: TGTGCCAGCAGTTACCTTTTTCGGGGTGGTGGCTACACCTTC.

This rearrangement joins TRBV18 to TRBJ1-1, with 8 bases matching TRBD1. Germline assignment: CDR1 KGHSH and CDR2 LQKENI. CDR3 length: 16 amino acids. J lost 1 base, V lost 2 bases, and 6 bases had no gene match. CDR3 sequence: CASSPGGTGKNTEAFF. The CDR3 coding sequence is TGTGCCAGCTCACCAGGCGGGACAGGAAAGAACACTGAAGCTTTCTTT.

The chain couples TRBV19 to TRBJ2-4; TRBD1 matches at 9 bases. This CDR3 comprises 15 residues. V lost 4 bases to trimming and J lost 10 bases; unmatched junction nucleotides: 11. Germline CDR1 LNHDA, CDR2 SQIVND (reference sequence). The CDR3 sequence: CASSRTGAARGIQYF. The CDR3 region has the DNA TGTGCCAGTAGTAGGACAGGGGCGGCCAGGGGGATTCAGTACTTC.

The rearrangement uses TRBV14 and TRBJ1-2; TRBD1 agrees at 7 bases. The CDR3 is 16 residues long. Per germline, CDR1 SGHDN and CDR2 FVKESK. V lost 0 bases to trimming and J lost 4 bases; unmatched junction nucleotides: 8. The CDR3 sequence: CASSQDVRGGIYGYTF. The DNA of the CDR3 is TGTGCCAGCAGCCAAGATGTTAGAGGGGGCATCTATGGCTACACCTTC. Full variable domain (outside the CDR3, taken from reference TRBV14 and TRBJ1-2): EAGVTQFPSHSVIEKGQTVTLRCDPISGHDNLYWYRRVMGKEIKFLLHFVKESKQDESGMPNNRFLAERTGGTYSTLKVQPAELEDSGVYFCASSQDVRGGIYGYTFGSGTRLTVV.

The J gene is TRBJ2-5, the V gene TRBV15, with 8 bases fitting TRBD1. The CDR3 covers 16 residues. Per germline, CDR1 LNHNV and CDR2 YYDKDF (reference sequence). The J segment lost 5 bases and the V segment lost 0 bases, leaving 8 bases of the junction unmatched. The CDR3 reads CATSRERAGGLETQYF. The CDR3 DNA reads as TGTGCCACCAGCAGAGAGCGGGCAGGGGGCCTGGAGACCCAGTACTTC.

This clone occurred once. The chain links TRBV19 to TRBJ1-2; 9 nucleotides line up with TRBD1. The CDR3 is made up of 16 amino acids. Germline CDR1 LNHDA, CDR2 SQIVND (reference sequence). The ends lost 7 bases at V and 2 bases at J; junction bases unmatched: 11. The CDR3 sequence is CASTEDRDRANYGYTF. CDR3 coding DNA: TGTGCCAGTACGGAAGACCGGGACAGGGCAAACTATGGCTACACCTTC.

Only one count was recorded for this clone. This chain links TRBV7-2 with TRBJ1-1; D not certain. V was trimmed by 0 bases and J by 1 base, leaving 6 bases between them. CDR1 is SGHTA, CDR2 FQGNSA, per germline. This CDR3 is 14 amino acids long. CDR3 DNA sequence: TGTGCCAGCAGCTTAGCGTCCTGGAACACTGAAGCTTTCTTT. Translating it yields CASSLASWNTEAFF. Drawing the rest from reference TRBV7-2 and TRBJ1-1, the complete variable domain is GAGVSQSPSNKVTEKGKDVELRCDPISGHTALYWYRQSLGQGLEFLIYFQGNSAPDKSGLPSDRFSAERTGGSVSTLTIQRTQQEDSAVYLCASSLASWNTEAFFGQGTRLTVV.

There are a few counts of this clone. The chain links TRBV5-1 to TRBJ2-3; 8 bases align to TRBD2. The V gene end was trimmed by 4 bases and the J gene end by 6 bases; junction bases not matched to a gene: 7. The CDR3 has 14 amino acids. Germline CDR1 and CDR2: SGHRS and YFSETQ. DNA of the CDR3: TGCGCCAGCAGCCCGGGACGGGGGGGCGATACGCAGTATTTT. This gives the protein CASSPGRGGDTQYF.

The rearrangement links TRBV9 to TRBJ2-5; 10 nucleotides align to TRBD2. The CDR3 consists of 17 residues. The trim removed 2 bases at V and 2 bases at J, leaving 9 bases unmatched. CDR1 is SGDLS, CDR2 YYNGEE, per germline. CDR3 amino acids: CASSVSASGSGQETQYF. CDR3 DNA sequence: TGTGCCAGCAGCGTGTCTGCTAGCGGGAGTGGGCAAGAGACCCAGTACTTC.

This clone came up once. The chain recombines TRBV2 with TRBJ2-6; D is uncertain. V was clipped by 6 bases and J by 0 bases, with 9 bases between them. The CDR3 covers 15 residues. CDR1 SNHLY and CDR2 FYNNEI come from the germline V gene. The CDR3 region is CASRRGVSGANVLTF. CDR3 bases: TGTGCCAGCAGGCGAGGTGTCTCTGGGGCCAACGTCCTGACTTTC.

This clone was counted between two and nine times. V and J are TRBV20-1 and TRBJ2-1, with D tentatively TRBD2 (6 bases). Germline assignment: CDR1 DFQATT and CDR2 SNEGSKA (reference sequence). V was cut by 5 bases and J by 10 bases, with 9 bases left in between. The CDR3 runs 10 residues. The CDR3 here is CSAGGVEQFF. The DNA of the CDR3 is TGCAGTGCTGGCGGGGTCGAGCAGTTCTTC.

This clone was observed a single time. The chain combines TRBV5-6 with TRBJ2-1, with a possible D match to TRBD2 (6 bases). V was pared by 8 bases and J by 7 bases, with 10 bases between. Germline CDR1 SGHDT, CDR2 YYEEEE. The CDR3 extends over 11 amino acids. The CDR3 coding sequence is TGTGCCAGTAAGGACTATAATGAGCAGTTCTTC. The encoded protein is CASKDYNEQFF.

V usage is TRBV6-2 or TRBV6-3 and J usage is TRBJ2-1; D possibly corresponds to TRBD2 (6 bases). Germline V CDR1 and CDR2: MNHEY, SVGEGT. The CDR3 totals 13 residues. V shed 0 bases and J shed 10 bases, with 10 bases lying between them. The CDR3 coding sequence is TGTGCCAGCAGTTACTCTAGGGCGGGGGAGCAGTTCTTC. This sequence encodes CASSYSRAGEQFF.

The rearrangement uses TRBV7-2 and TRBJ2-3, with 7 bases matching TRBD1. V dropped 6 bases and J dropped 4; count of bases not matched to a gene: 13. Looked up from germline, CDR1 is SGHTA and CDR2 is FQGNSA. This CDR3 has 16 amino acids. This chain's CDR3 is CASSPTQDRSPDTQYF. For the CDR3, the DNA is TGTGCCAGCAGTCCGACCCAGGACAGGTCCCCAGATACGCAGTATTTT. Complete variable domain (other parts from reference TRBV7-2 and TRBJ2-3): GAGVSQSPSNKVTEKGKDVELRCDPISGHTALYWYRQSLGQGLEFLIYFQGNSAPDKSGLPSDRFSAERTGGSVSTLTIQRTQQEDSAVYLCASSPTQDRSPDTQYFGPGTRLTVL.

This chain connects TRBV6-2 or TRBV6-3 to TRBJ2-4, with TRBD1 identical over 10 bases. V gave up 6 bases and J gave up 1 base; unmatched junction bases: 3. This CDR3 is 15 amino acids long. Per the germline V gene, CDR1 is MNHEY and CDR2 is SVGEGT. In nucleotides, the CDR3 is TGTGCCAGCAGCAGACAGGGGGCTGCCAAAAACATTCAGTACTTC. Its translation: CASSRQGAAKNIQYF.

The rearrangement joins TRBV5-1 to TRBJ1-2, with 12 bases aligning to TRBD1. V shed 4 bases, J shed 7 bases, and the junction held 8 bases outside the gene matches. This CDR3 region has 15 residues. CDR1 is SGHRS, CDR2 YFSETQ, per germline. The chain's CDR3 is CASSPGQGAIGGYTF. The CDR3 nucleotides are TGCGCCAGCAGCCCGGGACAGGGGGCCATAGGTGGCTACACCTTC.

This chain connects TRBV7-2 to TRBJ2-5; 8 positions match TRBD2. The ends lost 4 bases at V and 4 bases at J; junction bases unmatched: 17. This CDR3 region has 18 residues. The germline CDR1 and CDR2 sequences are SGHTA and FQGNSA. CDR3 nucleotides: TGTGCCAGCAGCTCGACCCTATGGACCAGCGGGAGAGGAGAGACCCAGTACTTC. The encoded protein is CASSSTLWTSGRGETQYF. The full variable domain, with the rest looked up from reference TRBV7-2 and TRBJ2-5, is GAGVSQSPSNKVTEKGKDVELRCDPISGHTALYWYRQSLGQGLEFLIYFQGNSAPDKSGLPSDRFSAERTGGSVSTLTIQRTQQEDSAVYLCASSSTLWTSGRGETQYFGPGTRLLVL.

The chain joins TRBV7-2 to TRBJ1-2; 9 bases are shared with TRBD1. This CDR3 spans 13 amino acids. With 4 bases clipped from V and 7 bases from J, the junction kept 4 bases outside the gene matches. The germline gives CDR1 SGHTA, CDR2 FQGNSA. The CDR3 is CASSWDRVRGYTF. The CDR3 DNA follows: TGTGCCAGCAGCTGGGACAGGGTTCGTGGCTACACCTTC.

The V and J genes are TRBV7-7 and TRBJ2-4; tentatively, D is TRBD1 (5 bases). The length of the CDR3 is 16 residues. Trimming cost V 5 bases and J 8 bases, with 22 bases left between them. Germline CDR1 is SSHAT and CDR2 is FNYEAQ (reference sequence). CDR3 residues: CASSPLSRGAGDIQYF. The CDR3 region has the DNA TGTGCCAGCAGCCCATTGAGTAGGGGCGCAGGTGACATTCAGTACTTC.

This chain joins TRBV6-5 and TRBJ2-1, with TRBD2 matching 10 bases. Trimming took 6 bases from V and 7 from J; bases not matched to a gene: 9. The CDR3 covers 15 residues. CDR1 and CDR2 (germline): MNHEY, SVGAGI. The CDR3 spells CASSRASGSTNEQFF. The DNA for the CDR3 is TGTGCCAGCAGCCGGGCTAGCGGGAGTACGAATGAGCAGTTCTTC.

The V and J genes are TRBV19 and TRBJ2-7; TRBD1 aligns across 8 bases. V lost 1 base and J lost 4; bases outside the gene matches: 6. The germline V gene has CDR1 LNHDA and CDR2 SQIVND (reference sequence). CDR3 length: 15 amino acids. The CDR3 DNA sequence: TGTGCCAGTAGTATAGGGACAGGGATTGGATACGAGCAGTACTTC. It is translated as CASSIGTGIGYEQYF. The whole variable domain, remainder taken from reference TRBV19 and TRBJ2-7, is DGGITQSPKYLFRKEGQNVTLSCEQNLNHDAMYWYRQDPGQGLRLIYYSQIVNDFQKGDIAEGYSVSREKKESFPLTVTSAQKNPTAFYLCASSIGTGIGYEQYFGPGTRLTVT.

The CDR3 DNA is TGTGCCAGCAGCATCATCACAAACAGGGGGGAGCAGTTCTTC. This encodes CASSIITNRGEQFF. The V call is TRBV7-3, the J call TRBJ2-1, with 8 positions matching TRBD1. CDR1 and CDR2 (germline): SGHTA, FQGTGA. The V and J ends lost 5 bases and 10 bases, in that order; junction bases with no gene match: 10. The CDR3 consists of 14 residues.

The rearrangement uses TRBV4-1 and TRBJ2-5; D perhaps matches TRBD2 (8 bases). The V end lost 5 bases, the J end lost 1 base, and 14 bases lay between the germline ends. The CDR3 is 15 residues long. CDR1 is MGHRA and CDR2 is YSYEKL in the germline V gene. CDR3 protein: CASSYREGAQETQYF. The CDR3 bases are TGCGCCAGCAGCTATCGGGAGGGGGCCCAAGAGACCCAGTACTTC.

The genes are TRBV7-3 and TRBJ1-2; 8 bases line up with TRBD1. After removal of 4 bases from V and 8 bases from J, the junction contained 6 bases not matched to a gene. This CDR3 has 13 amino acids. Germline loops: CDR1 SGHTA, CDR2 FQGTGA. CDR3 protein: CASSSGRGQGYTF. In nucleotides, the CDR3 is TGTGCCAGCAGCTCGGGCAGGGGGCAGGGCTACACCTTC.

This clone was detected many times. The CDR3 bases are TGTGCCAGCAGTTTATACAATTCCTACGAGCAGTACTTC. Residues: CASSLYNSYEQYF. V is TRBV27 and J is TRBJ2-7; D unclear. V dropped 1 base and J dropped 1 base, with 5 bases sitting between them. The CDR3 covers 13 residues. Germline lookup yields CDR1 MNHEY and CDR2 SMNVEV (reference sequence).